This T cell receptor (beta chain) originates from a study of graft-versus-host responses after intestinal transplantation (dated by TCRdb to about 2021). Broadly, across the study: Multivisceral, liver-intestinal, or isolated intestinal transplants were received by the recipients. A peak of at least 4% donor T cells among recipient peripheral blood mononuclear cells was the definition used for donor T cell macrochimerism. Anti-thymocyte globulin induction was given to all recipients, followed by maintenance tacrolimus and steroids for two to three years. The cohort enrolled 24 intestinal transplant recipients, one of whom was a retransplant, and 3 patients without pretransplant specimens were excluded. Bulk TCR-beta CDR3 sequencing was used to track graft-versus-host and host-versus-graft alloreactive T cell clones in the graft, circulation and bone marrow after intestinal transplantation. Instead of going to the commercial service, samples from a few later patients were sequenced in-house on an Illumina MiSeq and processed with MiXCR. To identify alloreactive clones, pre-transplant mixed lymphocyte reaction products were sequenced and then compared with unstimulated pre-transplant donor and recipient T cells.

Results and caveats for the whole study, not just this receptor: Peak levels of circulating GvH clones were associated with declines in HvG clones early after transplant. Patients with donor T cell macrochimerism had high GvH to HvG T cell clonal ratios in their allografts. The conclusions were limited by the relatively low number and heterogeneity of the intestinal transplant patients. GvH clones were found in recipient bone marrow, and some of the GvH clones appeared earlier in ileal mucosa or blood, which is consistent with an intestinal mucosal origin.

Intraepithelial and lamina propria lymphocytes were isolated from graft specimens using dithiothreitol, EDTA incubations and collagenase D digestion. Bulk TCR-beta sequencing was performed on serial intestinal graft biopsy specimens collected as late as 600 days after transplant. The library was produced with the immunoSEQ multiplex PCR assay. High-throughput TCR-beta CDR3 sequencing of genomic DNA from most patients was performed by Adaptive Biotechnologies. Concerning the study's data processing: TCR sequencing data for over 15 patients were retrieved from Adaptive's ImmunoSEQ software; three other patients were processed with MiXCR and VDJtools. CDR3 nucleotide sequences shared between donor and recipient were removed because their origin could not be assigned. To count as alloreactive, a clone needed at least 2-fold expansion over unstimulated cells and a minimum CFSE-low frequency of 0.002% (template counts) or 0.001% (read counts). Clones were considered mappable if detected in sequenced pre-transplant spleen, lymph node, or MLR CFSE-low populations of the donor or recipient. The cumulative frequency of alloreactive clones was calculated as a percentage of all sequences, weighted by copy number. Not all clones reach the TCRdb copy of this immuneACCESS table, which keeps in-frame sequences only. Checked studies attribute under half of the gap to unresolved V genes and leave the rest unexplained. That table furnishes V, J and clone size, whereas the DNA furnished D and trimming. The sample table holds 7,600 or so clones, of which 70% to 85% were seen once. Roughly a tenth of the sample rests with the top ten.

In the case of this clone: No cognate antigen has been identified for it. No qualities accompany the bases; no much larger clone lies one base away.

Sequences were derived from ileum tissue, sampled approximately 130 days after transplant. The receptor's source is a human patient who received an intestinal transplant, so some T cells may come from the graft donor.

The bases read TGTGCCAGCAGCTTGGGTCAGGCCTCAGGAGCAACAGCCCTCCACTTT. Its protein product is CASSLGQASGATALHF. The rearrangement combines TRBV5-5 with TRBJ1-6; the D gene is unclear. From a lookup of the germline V gene (reference sequence), CDR1 and CDR2 are SGHKS and YYEKEE. Its CDR3 holds 16 amino acids, cysteine through phenylalanine. CDR3 DNA only is kept here, 48 bases in frame from base 1. V and J lose 0 bases and 14 bases, and a span of 21 bases separates them.